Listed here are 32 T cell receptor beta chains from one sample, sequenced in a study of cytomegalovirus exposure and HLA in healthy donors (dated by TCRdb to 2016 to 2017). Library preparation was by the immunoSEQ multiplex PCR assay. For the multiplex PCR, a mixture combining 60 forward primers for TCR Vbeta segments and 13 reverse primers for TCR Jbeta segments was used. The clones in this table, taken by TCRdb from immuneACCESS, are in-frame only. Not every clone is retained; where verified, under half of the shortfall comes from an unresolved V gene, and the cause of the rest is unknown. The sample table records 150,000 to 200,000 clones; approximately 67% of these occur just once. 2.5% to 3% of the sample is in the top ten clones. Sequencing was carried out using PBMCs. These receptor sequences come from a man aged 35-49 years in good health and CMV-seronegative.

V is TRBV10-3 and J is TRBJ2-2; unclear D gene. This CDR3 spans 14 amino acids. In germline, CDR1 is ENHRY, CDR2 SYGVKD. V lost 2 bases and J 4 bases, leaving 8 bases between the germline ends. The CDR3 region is CAISEAVTTGELFF. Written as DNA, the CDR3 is TGTGCCATCAGTGAGGCGGTTACCACCGGGGAGCTGTTTTTT.

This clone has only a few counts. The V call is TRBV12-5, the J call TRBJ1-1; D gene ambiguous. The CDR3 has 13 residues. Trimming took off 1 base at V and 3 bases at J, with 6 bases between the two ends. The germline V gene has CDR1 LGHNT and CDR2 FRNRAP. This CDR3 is CASGLDGYTEAFF. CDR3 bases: TGTGCTAGTGGTTTGGATGGCTACACTGAAGCTTTCTTT.

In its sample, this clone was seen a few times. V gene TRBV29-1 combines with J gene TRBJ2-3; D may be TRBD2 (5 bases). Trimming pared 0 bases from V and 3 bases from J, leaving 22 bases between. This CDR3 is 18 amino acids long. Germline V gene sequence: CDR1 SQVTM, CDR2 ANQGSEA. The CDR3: CSVEDLRRKAVGTDTQYF. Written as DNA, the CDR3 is TGCAGCGTTGAAGATTTAAGGAGGAAAGCGGTGGGTACAGATACGCAGTATTTT.

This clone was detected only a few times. CDR3 DNA sequence: TGCGCCAGCAGCTTGGGGAGCACCGGGGAGCTGTTTTTT. Translation gives CASSLGSTGELFF. The rearrangement joins TRBV5-1 to TRBJ2-2; D gene ambiguous. The length of the CDR3 is 13 residues. CDR1 and CDR2 from the germline V gene are SGHRS and YFSETQ. V was pared by 0 bases and J by 4 bases, with 4 bases between.

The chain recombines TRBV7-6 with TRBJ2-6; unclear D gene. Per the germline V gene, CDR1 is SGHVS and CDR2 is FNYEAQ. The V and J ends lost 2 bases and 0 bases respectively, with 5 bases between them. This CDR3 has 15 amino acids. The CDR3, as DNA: TGTGCCAGCAGCTTACGGTTCTCTGGGGCCAACGTCCTGACTTTC. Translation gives CASSLRFSGANVLTF.

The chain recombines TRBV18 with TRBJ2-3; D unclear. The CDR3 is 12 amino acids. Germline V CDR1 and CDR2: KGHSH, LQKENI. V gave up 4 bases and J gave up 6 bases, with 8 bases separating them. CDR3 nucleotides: TGTGCCAGCTCACGGCCATCGGATACGCAGTATTTT. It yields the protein CASSRPSDTQYF.

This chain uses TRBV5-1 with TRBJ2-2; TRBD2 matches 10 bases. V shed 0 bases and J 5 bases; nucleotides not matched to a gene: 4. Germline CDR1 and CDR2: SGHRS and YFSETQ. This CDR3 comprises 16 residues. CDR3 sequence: CASSLGSSGRTGELFF. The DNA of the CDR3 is TGCGCCAGCAGCTTGGGGTCTAGCGGGAGAACCGGGGAGCTGTTTTTT. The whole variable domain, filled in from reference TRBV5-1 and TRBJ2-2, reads KAGVTQTPRYLIKTRGQQVTLSCSPISGHRSVSWYQQTPGQGLQFLFEYFSETQRNKGNFPGRFSGRQFSNSRSEMNVSTLELGDSALYLCASSLGSSGRTGELFFGEGSRLTVL.

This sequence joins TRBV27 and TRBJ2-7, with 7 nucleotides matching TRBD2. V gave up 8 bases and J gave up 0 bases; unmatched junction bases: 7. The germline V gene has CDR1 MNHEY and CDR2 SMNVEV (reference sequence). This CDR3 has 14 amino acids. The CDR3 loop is CASRTGLNSYEQYF. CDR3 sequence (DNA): TGTGCCAGCCGGACGGGACTAAACTCCTACGAGCAGTACTTC.

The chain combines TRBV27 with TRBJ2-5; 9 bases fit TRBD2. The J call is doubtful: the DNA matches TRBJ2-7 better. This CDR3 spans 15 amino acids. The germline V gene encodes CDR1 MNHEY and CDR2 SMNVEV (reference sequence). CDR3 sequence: CASSSMAGGTYEQYF. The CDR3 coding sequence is TGTGCCAGCAGTTCCATGGCGGGAGGGACCTACGAGCAGTACTTC.

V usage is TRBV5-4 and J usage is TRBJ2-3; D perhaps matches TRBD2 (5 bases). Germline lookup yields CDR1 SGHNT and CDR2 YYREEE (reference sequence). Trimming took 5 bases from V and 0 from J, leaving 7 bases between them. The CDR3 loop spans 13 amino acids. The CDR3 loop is CASRGDSTDTQYF. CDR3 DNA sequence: TGTGCCAGCAGGGGAGACAGCACAGATACGCAGTATTTT.

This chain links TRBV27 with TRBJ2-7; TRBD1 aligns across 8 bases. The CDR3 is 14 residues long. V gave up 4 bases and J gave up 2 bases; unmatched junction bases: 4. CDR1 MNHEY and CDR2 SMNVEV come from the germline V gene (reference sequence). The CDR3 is CASSSRQGPYEQYF. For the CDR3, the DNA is TGTGCCAGCAGTTCCCGACAGGGGCCCTACGAGCAGTACTTC.

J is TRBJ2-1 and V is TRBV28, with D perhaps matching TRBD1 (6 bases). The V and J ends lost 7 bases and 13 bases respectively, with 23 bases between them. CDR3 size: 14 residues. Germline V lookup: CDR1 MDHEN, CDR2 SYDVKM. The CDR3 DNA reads TGTGCCAGCACCAAGCAGGGGTCCCAGTTGAAACAGTTCTTC. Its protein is CASTKQGSQLKQFF. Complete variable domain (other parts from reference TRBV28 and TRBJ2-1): DVKVTQSSRYLVKRTGEKVFLECVQDMDHENMFWYRQDPGLGLRLIYFSYDVKMKEKGDIPEGYSVSREKKERFSLILESASTNQTSMYLCASTKQGSQLKQFFGPGTRLTVL.

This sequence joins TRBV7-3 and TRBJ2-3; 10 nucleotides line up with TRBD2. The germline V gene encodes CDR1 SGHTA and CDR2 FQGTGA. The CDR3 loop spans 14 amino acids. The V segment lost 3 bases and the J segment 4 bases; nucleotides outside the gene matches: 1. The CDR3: CASSLGTSADTQYF. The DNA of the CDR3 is TGTGCCAGCAGCTTGGGGACTAGCGCAGATACGCAGTATTTT.

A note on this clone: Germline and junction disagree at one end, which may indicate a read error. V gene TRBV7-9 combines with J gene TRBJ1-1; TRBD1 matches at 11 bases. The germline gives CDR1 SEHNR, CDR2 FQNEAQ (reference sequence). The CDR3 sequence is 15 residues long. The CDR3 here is CSSSQSGTGGVEAFF. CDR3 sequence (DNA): TGTTCCAGCAGCCAATCCGGGACAGGGGGGGTAGAAGCTTTCTTT.

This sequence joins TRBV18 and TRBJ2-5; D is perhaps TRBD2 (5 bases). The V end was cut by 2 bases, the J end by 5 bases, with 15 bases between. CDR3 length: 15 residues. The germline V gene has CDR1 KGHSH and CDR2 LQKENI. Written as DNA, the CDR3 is TGTGCCAGCTCACCAGAGGTCGGGATCTGGGAGACCCAGTACTTC. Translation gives CASSPEVGIWETQYF. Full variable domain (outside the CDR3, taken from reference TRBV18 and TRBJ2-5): NAGVMQNPRHLVRRRGQEARLRCSPMKGHSHVYWYRQLPEEGLKFMVYLQKENIIDESGMPKERFSAEFPKEGPSILRIQQVVRGDSAAYFCASSPEVGIWETQYFGPGTRLLVL.

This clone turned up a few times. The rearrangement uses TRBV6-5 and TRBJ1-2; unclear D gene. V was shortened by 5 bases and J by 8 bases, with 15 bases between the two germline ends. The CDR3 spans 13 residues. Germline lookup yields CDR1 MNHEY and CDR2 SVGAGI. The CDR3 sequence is CASSVATTGGYTF. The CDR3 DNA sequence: TGTGCCAGCAGTGTCGCGACTACCGGGGGCTACACCTTC.

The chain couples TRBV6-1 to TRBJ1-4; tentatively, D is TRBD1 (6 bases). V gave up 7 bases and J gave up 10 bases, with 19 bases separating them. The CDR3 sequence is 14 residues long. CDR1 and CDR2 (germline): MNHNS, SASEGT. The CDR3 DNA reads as TGTGCCAGCACCTCGAGGGGGAGGGAAGGAAAACTGTTTTTT. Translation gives CASTSRGREGKLFF.

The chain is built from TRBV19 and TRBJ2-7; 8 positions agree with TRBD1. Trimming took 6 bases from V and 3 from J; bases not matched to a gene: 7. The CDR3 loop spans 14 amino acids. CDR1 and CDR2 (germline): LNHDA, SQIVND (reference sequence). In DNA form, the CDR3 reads TGTGCCAGTAGCTCAACCGGGACAGGCTACGAGCAGTACTTC. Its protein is CASSSTGTGYEQYF. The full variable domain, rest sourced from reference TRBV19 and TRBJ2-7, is DGGITQSPKYLFRKEGQNVTLSCEQNLNHDAMYWYRQDPGQGLRLIYYSQIVNDFQKGDIAEGYSVSREKKESFPLTVTSAQKNPTAFYLCASSSTGTGYEQYFGPGTRLTVT.

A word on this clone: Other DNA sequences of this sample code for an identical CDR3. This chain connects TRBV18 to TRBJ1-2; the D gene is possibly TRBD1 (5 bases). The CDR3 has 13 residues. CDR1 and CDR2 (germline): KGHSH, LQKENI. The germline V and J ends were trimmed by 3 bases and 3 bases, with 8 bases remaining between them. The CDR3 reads CASSPDRDYGYTF. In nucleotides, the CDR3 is TGTGCCAGCTCACCTGACAGAGACTATGGCTACACCTTC. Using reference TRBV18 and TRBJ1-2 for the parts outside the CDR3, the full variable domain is NAGVMQNPRHLVRRRGQEARLRCSPMKGHSHVYWYRQLPEEGLKFMVYLQKENIIDESGMPKERFSAEFPKEGPSILRIQQVVRGDSAAYFCASSPDRDYGYTFGSGTRLTVV.

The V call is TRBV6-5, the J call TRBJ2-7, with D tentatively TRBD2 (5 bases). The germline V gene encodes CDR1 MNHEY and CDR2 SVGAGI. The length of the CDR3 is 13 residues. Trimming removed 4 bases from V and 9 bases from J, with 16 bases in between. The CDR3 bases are TGTGCCAGCAGTTCGAGCGGCCTGGTGGGGCAGTACTTC. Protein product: CASSSSGLVGQYF.

DNA for the CDR3: TGTGCCAGCAGTTCAGCCTACGAGCAGTACTTC. Residues: CASSSAYEQYF. The V call is TRBV28, the J call TRBJ2-7; no firm D call. The CDR3 covers 11 residues. The germline CDR1 and CDR2 sequences are MDHEN and SYDVKM. V was clipped by 4 bases and J by 2 bases, with 3 bases between them.

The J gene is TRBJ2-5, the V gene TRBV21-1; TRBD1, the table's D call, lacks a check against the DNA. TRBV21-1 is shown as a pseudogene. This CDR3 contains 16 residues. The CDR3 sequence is CASSKGGRGAQETQYF. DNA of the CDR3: TGTGCCAGCAGCAAAGGTGGCAGGGGGGCCCAAGAGACCCAGTACTTC.

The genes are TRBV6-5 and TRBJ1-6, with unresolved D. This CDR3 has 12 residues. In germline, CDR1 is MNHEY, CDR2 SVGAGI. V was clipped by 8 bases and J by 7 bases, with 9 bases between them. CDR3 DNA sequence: TGTGCCAGCTTCAGGCAGAATTCACCCCTCCACTTT. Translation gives CASFRQNSPLHF.

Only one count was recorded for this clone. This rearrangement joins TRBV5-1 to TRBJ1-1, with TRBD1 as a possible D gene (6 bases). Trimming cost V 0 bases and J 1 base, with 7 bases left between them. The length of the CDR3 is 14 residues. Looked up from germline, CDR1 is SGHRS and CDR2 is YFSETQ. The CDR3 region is CASSLAGANTEAFF. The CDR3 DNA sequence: TGCGCCAGCAGCTTGGCAGGGGCGAACACTGAAGCTTTCTTT.

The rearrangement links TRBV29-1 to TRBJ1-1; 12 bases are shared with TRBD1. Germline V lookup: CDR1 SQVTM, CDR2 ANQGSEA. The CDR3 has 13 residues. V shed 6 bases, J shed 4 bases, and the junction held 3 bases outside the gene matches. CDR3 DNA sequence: TGCAGCGTAGGGACAGGGGGCCTCACTGAAGCTTTCTTT. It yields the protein CSVGTGGLTEAFF.

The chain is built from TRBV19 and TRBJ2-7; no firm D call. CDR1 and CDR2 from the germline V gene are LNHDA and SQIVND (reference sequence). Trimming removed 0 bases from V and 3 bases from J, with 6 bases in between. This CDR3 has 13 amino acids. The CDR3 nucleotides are TGTGCCAGTAGTATAGACGGAGTCTACGAGCAGTACTTC. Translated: CASSIDGVYEQYF.

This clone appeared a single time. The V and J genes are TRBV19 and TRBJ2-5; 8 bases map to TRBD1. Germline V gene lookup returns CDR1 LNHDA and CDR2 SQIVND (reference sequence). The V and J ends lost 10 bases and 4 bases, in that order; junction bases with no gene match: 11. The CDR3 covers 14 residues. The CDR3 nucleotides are TGTGCCACCAAATCGACAGGGGATGGAGAGACCCAGTACTTC. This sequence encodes CATKSTGDGETQYF.

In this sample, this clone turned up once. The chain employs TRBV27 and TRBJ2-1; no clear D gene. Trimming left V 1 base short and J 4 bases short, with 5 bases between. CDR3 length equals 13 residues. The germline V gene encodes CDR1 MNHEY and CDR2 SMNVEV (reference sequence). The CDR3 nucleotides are TGTGCCAGCAGTTTATACGGGTACAATGAGCAGTTCTTC. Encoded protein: CASSLYGYNEQFF.

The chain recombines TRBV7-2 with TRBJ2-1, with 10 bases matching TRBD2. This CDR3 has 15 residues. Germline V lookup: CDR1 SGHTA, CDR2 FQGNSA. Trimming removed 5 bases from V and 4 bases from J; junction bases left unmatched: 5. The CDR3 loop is CASSPAGGQYNEQFF. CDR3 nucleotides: TGTGCCAGCAGCCCAGCGGGGGGGCAATACAATGAGCAGTTCTTC.

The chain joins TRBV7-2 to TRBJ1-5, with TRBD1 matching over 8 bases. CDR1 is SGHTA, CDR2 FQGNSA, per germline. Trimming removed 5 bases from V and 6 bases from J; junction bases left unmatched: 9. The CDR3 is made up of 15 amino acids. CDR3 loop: CASSPGQGVGQPQHF. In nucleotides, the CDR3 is TGTGCCAGCAGCCCCGGACAGGGCGTCGGTCAGCCCCAGCATTTT.

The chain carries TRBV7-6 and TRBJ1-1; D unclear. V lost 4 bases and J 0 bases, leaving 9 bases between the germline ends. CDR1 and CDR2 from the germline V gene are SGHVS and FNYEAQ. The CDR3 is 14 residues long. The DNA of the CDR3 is TGTGCCAGCAGCTACAGTCCCCTGAACACTGAAGCTTTCTTT. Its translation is CASSYSPLNTEAFF.

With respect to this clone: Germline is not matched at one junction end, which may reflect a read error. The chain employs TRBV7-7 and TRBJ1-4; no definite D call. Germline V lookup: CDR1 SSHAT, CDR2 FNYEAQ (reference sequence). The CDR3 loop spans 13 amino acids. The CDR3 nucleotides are TGTGCTAGCAGCGTCGACTTGAATGAAAAACTGTTTTTT. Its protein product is CASSVDLNEKLFF.